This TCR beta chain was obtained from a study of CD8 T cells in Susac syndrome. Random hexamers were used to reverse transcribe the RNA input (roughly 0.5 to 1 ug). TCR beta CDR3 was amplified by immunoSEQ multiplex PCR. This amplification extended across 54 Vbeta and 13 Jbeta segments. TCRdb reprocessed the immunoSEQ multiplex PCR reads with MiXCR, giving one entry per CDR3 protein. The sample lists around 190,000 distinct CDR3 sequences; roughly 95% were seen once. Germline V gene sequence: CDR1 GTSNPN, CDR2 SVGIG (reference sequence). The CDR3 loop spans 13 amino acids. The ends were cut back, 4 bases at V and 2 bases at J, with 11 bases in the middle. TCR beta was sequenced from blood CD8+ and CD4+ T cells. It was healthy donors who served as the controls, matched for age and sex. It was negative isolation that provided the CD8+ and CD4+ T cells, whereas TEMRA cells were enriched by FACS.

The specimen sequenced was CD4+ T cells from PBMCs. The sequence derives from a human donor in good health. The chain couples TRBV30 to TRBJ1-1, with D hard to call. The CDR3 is CAWTEQHNTEAFF. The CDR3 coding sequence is TGTGCCTGGACGGAACAGCACAACACTGAAGCTTTCTTT.